This T cell receptor beta chain was captured in a study of OX40 agonist ivuxolimab in advanced cancers. At the level of the study: Patients enrolled in dose escalation were diagnosed with hepatocellular carcinoma, melanoma, renal cell or head and neck cancer. A male proportion of about 80% was recorded, with mean age about 60 years and range roughly 23 to 85. Study outcomes and limitations: Circulating CD4+ and CD8+ T cells showed clonal expansion by week 6 at 0.1 to 3.0 mg/kg.

This clone was detected a few times. What it binds is unknown. The data were produced by immunoSEQ multiplex PCR, yet TCRdb's version contains in-frame clones alone and is incomplete. The sample lists approximately 31,000 clones; roughly 90% were seen once. V was shortened by 1 base and J by 6 bases, with 6 bases between the two germline ends. This CDR3 spans 13 amino acids. Germline CDR1 reads SGHVS; CDR2 reads FNYEAQ. The specimen comprised CD4+ or CD8+ T cells sorted from blood, sampled in a trial of the OX40 agonist ivuxolimab. V is TRBV7-6 and J is TRBJ2-2; D gene unclear. The TCR sequence derives from an adult with an advanced solid tumor such as melanoma, head and neck, liver or kidney cancer. The CDR3 is CASSLEGPGELFF. CDR3 nucleotide sequence: TGTGCCAGCAGCTTAGAGGGCCCCGGGGAGCTGTTTTTT.